The 26 T cell receptor beta chains reported below all come from one sample, sequenced in a study of prognosis after radiotherapy for stage I lung cancer (dated by TCRdb to the early 2020s). TCRdb lists the instrument as Illumina HiSeq 3000. Two rounds of multiplex PCR on genomic DNA were used to amplify the TCR beta CDR3 region. The first PCR round used primers specific to each TRBV and TRBJ gene, and the primer sequences were filed in Chinese patent CN105087789A. The raw public data were reprocessed by TCRdb itself: fastp quality trimming at Q25, MiXCR clonotype calling, in-frame beta chains only. Each CDR3 protein appears once, grouped with its most common genes and DNA. This sample comprises some 20,000 distinct CDR3 sequences, around 42% of them detected only once. About 56% of the sample comes from the top ten. The sequenced sample was PBMCs, obtained before or after stereotactic body radiation therapy (not recorded which). The source is a donor over 45 with non-small cell lung cancer.

This clonotype was recorded many times. The chain couples TRBV24-1 to TRBJ1-1; unclear D gene. Germline loops: CDR1 KGHDR, CDR2 SFDVKD. This CDR3 is built from 13 residues. Trimming removed 3 bases from V and 0 bases from J, with 4 bases in between. CDR3 protein: CATSDRMNTEAFF. As DNA, the CDR3 is TGTGCCACCAGTGATAGGATGAACACTGAAGCTTTCTTT.

As concerns this clonotype: The likely explanation is a read error, given a far larger clone one base away. The gene calls are TRBV6-2 or TRBV6-3 and TRBJ1-1; D call uncertain. The length of the CDR3 is 12 residues. Looked up from germline, CDR1 is MNHEY and CDR2 is SVGEGT. Trimming stripped 5 bases from V and 10 bases from J, with 14 bases between. The CDR3 loop is CASSDPGFRAFF. The CDR3 coding sequence is TGTGCCAGCAGTGATCCTGGTTTCCGAGCTTTCTTT.

This clonotype was observed at least ten times. The chain recombines TRBV2 with TRBJ2-7, with D uncertain. Per germline, CDR1 SNHLY and CDR2 FYNNEI. Trimming removed 3 bases at V and 3 bases at J, with 3 bases between. The CDR3 runs 11 residues. The chain's CDR3 is CASSDSYEQYF. CDR3 nucleotides: TGTGCCAGCAGTGATAGCTACGAGCAGTACTTC.

The sample holds many counts of this clonotype. The chain employs TRBV7-3 and TRBJ1-6; D is perhaps TRBD1 (6 bases). The V and J ends lost 1 base and 8 bases respectively, with 12 bases between them. This CDR3 has 15 amino acids. CDR1 and CDR2 (germline): SGHTA, FQGTGA. The CDR3 spells CASSLSPDSYSPLHF. The DNA for the CDR3 is TGTGCCAGCAGCTTAAGTCCGGACAGCTATTCACCCCTCCACTTT.

The CDR3 DNA sequence: TGTGCCAGTAGGACAGGGGGGGGGGACAATGAGCAGTTCTTC. Encoded protein: CASRTGGGDNEQFF. The chain combines TRBV19 with TRBJ2-1; 9 bases agree with TRBD1. This CDR3 has 14 amino acids. Germline V gene data show CDR1 as LNHDA and CDR2 as SQIVND (reference sequence). V was pared by 6 bases and J by 5 bases, with 5 bases of the junction left unmatched.

The J gene is TRBJ2-7, the V gene TRBV27; D not certain. The germline V gene encodes CDR1 MNHEY and CDR2 SMNVEV (reference sequence). The CDR3 is made up of 13 amino acids. Trimming pared 5 bases from V and 4 bases from J, leaving 12 bases between. For the CDR3, the DNA is TGTGCCAGCAGTCCCGGGCAAATTTACGAGCAGTACTTC. Amino acid sequence: CASSPGQIYEQYF.

This clonotype was observed many times. With a much larger clone just one base away, this may be a read error. V gene TRBV4-3 combines with J gene TRBJ1-2; D uncertain. The CDR3 length is 14 residues. The V gene lost 0 bases and the J gene lost 6 bases, with 11 bases spanning the gap. The germline gives CDR1 LGHNA, CDR2 YSLEER. The chain's CDR3 is CASSQDQEGNGYTF. As DNA, the CDR3 is TGCGCCAGCAGCCAAGATCAGGAAGGAAATGGCTACACCTTC.

This rearrangement joins TRBV11-1 to TRBJ2-2, with TRBD2 as a possible D gene (6 bases). This CDR3 is 14 amino acids long. Trimming cost V 1 base and J 3 bases, with 6 bases left between them. Per the germline V gene, CDR1 is SGHAT and CDR2 is FQDESV (reference sequence). The CDR3 is CASSLGEDTGELFF. In DNA, the CDR3 is TGTGCCAGCAGCTTAGGGGAGGACACCGGGGAGCTGTTTTTT. Combining the CDR3 with reference TRBV11-1 and TRBJ2-2 gives the whole variable domain EAEVAQSPRYKITEKSQAVAFWCDPISGHATLYWYRQILGQGPELLVQFQDESVVDDSQLPKDRFSAERLKGVDSTLKIQPAELGDSAMYLCASSLGEDTGELFFGEGSRLTVL.

The chain employs TRBV7-8 and TRBJ1-1; D ambiguous. The CDR3 totals 14 residues. Germline CDR1 reads SGHVS; CDR2 reads FQNEAQ. V dropped 1 base and J dropped 10 bases, with 16 bases sitting between them. In nucleotides, the CDR3 is TGTGCCAGCAGCTTAGTAGAGGCGGACCTTGGAGCTTTCTTT. Translating gives CASSLVEADLGAFF.

Points on this clonotype: This may be a read error: a much more frequent sequence differs by one nucleotide. The V and J genes are TRBV24-1 and TRBJ2-1; D may be TRBD1 (8 bases). Trimming shortened V by 5 bases and J by 2 bases, and 15 bases separated the two germline ends. This CDR3 is 16 amino acids long. Germline values: CDR1 KGHDR, CDR2 SFDVKD. This CDR3 is CATSGTQGGTYNEQFF. As DNA, the CDR3 is TGTGCCACCAGTGGTACACAGGGGGGGACCTACAATGAGCAGTTCTTC.

This clonotype came up many times. The CDR3 bases are TGCAGTGCTACACCTGGGACAGATACGCAGTATTTT. Protein product: CSATPGTDTQYF. The V and J genes are TRBV20-1 and TRBJ2-3; D not resolved. The V and J ends lost 4 bases and 3 bases respectively, with 8 bases between them. This CDR3 contains 12 residues. Germline V CDR1 and CDR2: DFQATT, SNEGSKA (reference sequence).

The CDR3, as DNA: TGTGCCAGCAGTCCAAATTACAGTACTGGAAACACCATATATTTT. It is translated as CASSPNYSTGNTIYF. The rearrangement links TRBV28 to TRBJ1-3; D call uncertain. The length of the CDR3 is 15 residues. The V gene's germline CDR1 is MDHEN and CDR2 SYDVKM. The V and J ends lost 5 bases and 2 bases respectively, with 13 bases between them.

CDR3 protein: CACSVGPSLGGYTF. The CDR3 coding sequence is TGTGCCTGTAGCGTAGGACCATCTCTGGGCGGCTACACCTTC. This rearrangement joins TRBV9 to TRBJ1-2; D gene ambiguous. V dropped 10 bases and J dropped 8 bases, with 24 bases sitting between them. Germline V CDR1 and CDR2: SGDLS, YYNGEE. The CDR3 is made up of 14 amino acids.

The table lists this clonotype with many counts. The gene calls are TRBV20-1 and TRBJ2-5; D tentatively fits TRBD1 or TRBD2 (5 bases each). Germline V gene lookup returns CDR1 DFQATT and CDR2 SNEGSKA (reference sequence). The V and J ends lost 5 bases and 1 base respectively, with 14 bases between them. The CDR3 has 14 residues. CDR3 residues: CSAEGTKAQETQYF. The CDR3 region has the DNA TGCAGTGCTGAGGGGACCAAAGCCCAAGAGACCCAGTACTTC.

In the case of this clonotype: The junction and the germline gene differ at one end; a read error may be behind it. J is TRBJ2-7 and V is TRBV4-1; TRBD2 matches 7 bases. The CDR3 is 15 residues long. Germline loops: CDR1 MGHRA, CDR2 YSYEKL. The CDR3 region has the DNA TGCGCTAGCAGCCCGGGGACTATCGGGAGGCAGCGGCAGTACTTC. Residues: CASSPGTIGRQRQYF.

This clonotype appeared many times. The chain recombines TRBV12-3 or TRBV12-4 with TRBJ2-6, with TRBD1 as a possible D gene (5 bases). Trimming removed 11 bases from V and 1 base from J, with 21 bases in between. This CDR3 has 17 residues. CDR3 DNA sequence: TGTGCCGTCAGTGGGGCCATCTCATCTTCTGGGGCCAACGTCCTGACTTTC. The encoded protein is CAVSGAISSSGANVLTF.

This clonotype has a count of ten or more. The J gene is TRBJ2-1, the V gene TRBV20-1; TRBD2 might be the D (5 bases). The CDR3 totals 11 residues. The V gene's germline CDR1 is DFQATT and CDR2 SNEGSKA (reference sequence). V was clipped by 1 base and J by 15 bases, with 13 bases between them. As DNA, the CDR3 is TGCAGTGCTAGAGCCTCGGGGTTGATGTTCTTC. This encodes CSARASGLMFF.

The chain joins TRBV2 to TRBJ2-7; the D is unclear. Trimming pared 7 bases from V and 5 bases from J, leaving 15 bases between. This CDR3 contains 13 residues. Germline V gives CDR1 SNHLY, CDR2 FYNNEI. For the CDR3, the DNA is TGTGCCAGCATAGGCCGTCCAGAGAACGAGCAGTACTTC. Translation: CASIGRPENEQYF.

V usage is TRBV6-4 and J usage is TRBJ2-1, with D possibly matching TRBD2 (5 bases). The CDR3 has 13 amino acids. In germline, CDR1 is MRHNA, CDR2 SNTAGT. Trimming removed 2 bases from V and 7 bases from J, with 9 bases in between. The CDR3 region is CASSDREGNEQFF. CDR3 DNA: TGTGCCAGCAGTGACCGGGAAGGTAATGAGCAGTTCTTC.

At least ten counts were recorded for this clonotype. The rearrangement links TRBV18 to TRBJ2-6, with D tentatively TRBD1 (5 bases). Germline CDR1 and CDR2: KGHSH and LQKENI. V was clipped by 6 bases and J by 4 bases, with 10 bases between them. The CDR3 is 14 amino acids. CDR3: CASSTQGGANVLTF. The DNA for the CDR3 is TGTGCCAGCTCTACCCAGGGAGGGGCCAACGTCCTGACTTTC.

On this clonotype itself: A read error likely explains this, since a far larger clone differs by one base. V usage is TRBV12-3 or TRBV12-4 and J usage is TRBJ2-4; TRBD2 aligns across 8 bases. The end of the DNA aligns better with TRBJ2-1, so the J call may be wrong. The CDR3 is 15 residues long. CDR3 DNA: TGTGCCAGCAGTTTGGGTAGCGGGATCTACAATGTGCAGTTCTTC. Translating it yields CASSLGSGIYNVQFF.

The chain recombines TRBV9 with TRBJ1-3; D is perhaps TRBD1 (5 bases). The V end lost 0 bases, the J end lost 7 bases, and 5 bases lay between the germline ends. The CDR3 has 12 residues. Per germline, CDR1 SGDLS and CDR2 YYNGEE. The CDR3 here is CASSVGGNTIYF. CDR3 coding DNA: TGTGCCAGCAGCGTAGGGGGGAACACCATATATTTT.

With regard to this clonotype: Possible read error: a much larger clone is one base away. The V call is TRBV6-5, the J call TRBJ2-5, with D tentatively TRBD1 (6 bases). The CDR3 spans 13 residues. Looked up from germline, CDR1 is MNHEY and CDR2 is SVGAGI. DNA for the CDR3: TGTGCCAGCAGTTTACGGGGACAAGATACCCAGTACTTC. Amino acids: CASSLRGQDTQYF.

Ten or more counts support this clonotype. This sequence joins TRBV11-3 and TRBJ2-7, with 9 bases matching TRBD2. The CDR3 extends over 14 amino acids. Germline V gene data show CDR1 as SGHNT and CDR2 as YENEEA. J gave up 7 bases and V 1 base, and 5 bases lay outside the gene matches. CDR3 in DNA: TGTGCCAGCAGCTTAGGTGGACTAGCGCAGGAGCAGTACTTC. This sequence encodes CASSLGGLAQEQYF.

This chain connects TRBV30 to TRBJ1-4, with a possible D match to TRBD1 (5 bases). The CDR3 spans 12 residues. Germline loops: CDR1 GTSNPN, CDR2 SVGIG (reference sequence). Trimming pared 5 bases from V and 8 bases from J, leaving 12 bases between. The CDR3 DNA follows: TGTGCCTGGGGGACCGGTGGGGAAAAACTGTTTTTT. The encoded protein is CAWGTGGEKLFF.

For this clonotype: This could be a read error, since a much larger clone is one nucleotide away. The DNA for the CDR3 is TGTGCCGCCAGTGATTACAGGGGCAGGGGGCCCCAGCATTTT. It translates to CAASDYRGRGPQHF. The chain links TRBV24-1 to TRBJ1-5; 7 nucleotides line up with TRBD1. The germline V gene encodes CDR1 KGHDR and CDR2 SFDVKD. The CDR3 is 14 amino acids.